This TCR beta chain was found in a study of naive and memory T cell subsets. Study outcomes and limitations: Over 85% of naive TCR sequences appeared only once, unlike memory subsets.

V shed 6 bases and J 3 bases; nucleotides not matched to a gene: 8. Germline V CDR1 and CDR2: MNHEY, SVGAGI. This CDR3 region has 16 residues. Both TRBC1 and TRBC2 were covered by a beta constant-region primer of two equimolar oligonucleotides. Ligated cDNA was amplified by four rounds of PCR with nested alpha and beta constant-region primers and SP2. TCRdb called the UMI-ligation and nested PCR reads again in MiXCR, with one record for every CDR3 protein. The repertoire holds some 36,000 distinct CDR3 sequences, with about an eighth as singletons. On this clonotype: Its antigen remains unidentified.

CD4+ T cell IFNgamma after overnight CMV lysate exposure gave donor CMV status. Four subsets defined by CD45RA and CD27 were sorted after CD3, CD4, CD8 and live/dead staining. Sequenced material: effector memory CD4+ T cells from blood. Stated subset: effector memory, CD45RA- CD27-. The gene calls are TRBV6-5 and TRBJ2-2, with 9 bases matching TRBD1. This sequence was found in a human donor in good health. CDR3 DNA: TGTGCCAGCAGCCTTGGACAGGGGAGGTACACCGGGGAGCTGTTTTTT. Translating it yields CASSLGQGRYTGELFF.